These 14 T cell receptor beta chains share one sample of origin, sequenced in a study of Ad26.COV2.S vaccination and SARS-CoV-2 variants. Treatment: some 19 received Ad26.COV2.S at low or high dose, single or two shots; roughly 5 received placebo; per-sample allocation not given. Material that was analyzed had been drawn on day 63 after the first vaccine or placebo injection. Profiled with immunoSEQ multiplex PCR; TCRdb holds only in-frame clones, not every one. The sample consists of about 440,000 clones, roughly 88% of them appearing once. The sample in question was peripheral blood, obtained in a trial of Ad26.COV2.S vaccine versus placebo. The receptors were gathered from a person aged 18 to 59 who received the Ad26.COV2.S COVID-19 vaccine or a placebo.

This chain links TRBV29-1 with TRBJ1-1; perhaps TRBD1 as D (5 bases). The CDR3 has 12 amino acids. CDR1 is SQVTM and CDR2 is ANQGSEA in the germline V gene. V was shortened by 3 bases and J by 4 bases, with 9 bases between the two germline ends. The CDR3 DNA follows: TGCAGCGTTGATGAGGGGAGCACTGAAGCTTTCTTT. Residues: CSVDEGSTEAFF. The entire variable domain, with the rest obtained from reference TRBV29-1 and TRBJ1-1, is as follows: SAVISQKPSRDICQRGTSLTIQCQVDSQVTMMFWYRQQPGQSLTLIATANQGSEATYESGFVIDKFPISRPNLTFSTLTVSNMSPEDSSIYLCSVDEGSTEAFFGQGTRLTVV.

The chain is built from TRBV5-4 and TRBJ1-5, with TRBD1 as a possible D gene (6 bases). The CDR3 extends over 13 amino acids. Germline V lookup: CDR1 SGHNT, CDR2 YYREEE (reference sequence). The V end lost 4 bases, the J end lost 5 bases, and 10 bases lay between the germline ends. The CDR3 loop reads CASSRDKDQPQHF. Written as DNA, the CDR3 is TGTGCCAGCAGCCGGGACAAGGATCAGCCCCAGCATTTT.

A few counts support this clone. This chain connects TRBV7-2 to TRBJ2-1, with D possibly TRBD1 on 6 matching bases. The length of the CDR3 is 13 residues. The V gene's germline CDR1 is SGHTA and CDR2 FQGNSA. V gave up 5 bases and J gave up 4 bases, with 9 bases separating them. The DNA for the CDR3 is TGTGCCAGCAGCCCGGACAGATACAATGAGCAGTTCTTC. Amino acids: CASSPDRYNEQFF.

CDR3 DNA sequence: TGTGCCACCAGACGACAGGGCGGTGAGCAGTTCTTC. Translation: CATRRQGGEQFF. The rearrangement uses TRBV15 and TRBJ2-1, with TRBD1 identical over 7 bases. V was clipped by 6 bases and J by 9 bases; unmatched bases: 5. Germline loops: CDR1 LNHNV, CDR2 YYDKDF (reference sequence). The CDR3 contains 12 residues.

The chain links TRBV19 to TRBJ2-7; D is perhaps TRBD2 (6 bases). The V gene's germline CDR1 is LNHDA and CDR2 SQIVND (reference sequence). This CDR3 has 16 residues. The germline V and J ends were trimmed by 6 bases and 0 bases, with 18 bases remaining between them. CDR3 nucleotides: TGTGCCAGTAGCCACGACCCGACCGGGAGCTCCTACGAGCAGTACTTC. It encodes CASSHDPTGSSYEQYF.

This clone came up once. The V call is TRBV13, the J call TRBJ2-7, with a tentative D call TRBD2 (5 bases). Trimming cost V 0 bases and J 4 bases, with 13 bases left between them. The germline V gene encodes CDR1 PRHDT and CDR2 FYEKMQ (reference sequence). This CDR3 spans 15 amino acids. CDR3 DNA: TGTGCCAGCAGCTTAGGACGGGGAGCAATTTACGAGCAGTACTTC. Amino acid sequence: CASSLGRGAIYEQYF.

J is TRBJ2-4 and V is TRBV5-8; the match to TRBD2 covers 9 bases. The CDR3 covers 17 residues. V trimming: 4 bases; J trimming: 0 bases; junction bases outside the gene matches: 8. CDR1 SGHTS and CDR2 YDEGEE come from the germline V gene. The CDR3 bases are TGTGCCAGCAGCCGGCCGCCTAGCGGGGTAGCCAAAAACATTCAGTACTTC. Amino acid sequence: CASSRPPSGVAKNIQYF.

This chain links TRBV5-5 with TRBJ1-1, with D maybe TRBD1 (5 bases). The CDR3 extends over 13 amino acids. Germline V lookup: CDR1 SGHKS, CDR2 YYEKEE (reference sequence). V was pared by 6 bases and J by 8 bases, with 17 bases between. CDR3 loop: CASTWDLAGEAFF. DNA of the CDR3: TGTGCCAGCACCTGGGACTTGGCAGGGGAAGCTTTCTTT. The full variable domain, completed using reference TRBV5-5 and TRBJ1-1, is DAGVTQSPTHLIKTRGQQVTLRCSPISGHKSVSWYQQVLGQGPQFIFQYYEKEERGRGNFPDRFSARQFPNYSSELNVNALLLGDSALYLCASTWDLAGEAFFGQGTRLTVV.

The gene calls are TRBV2 and TRBJ2-5; 11 bases line up with TRBD2. This CDR3 is built from 16 residues. Germline-derived CDR1 and CDR2 are SNHLY and FYNNEI. Unmatched junction bases numbered 5, after V lost 0 bases and J lost 5 bases. CDR3 protein: CASSEASGRAGETQYF. The CDR3 DNA reads TGTGCCAGCAGTGAAGCTAGCGGGAGGGCCGGGGAGACCCAGTACTTC.

This clone was recorded many times. V gene TRBV19 combines with J gene TRBJ1-5; unclear D gene. Per the germline V gene, CDR1 is LNHDA and CDR2 is SQIVND (reference sequence). The CDR3 runs to 12 residues. V dropped 6 bases and J dropped 0 bases, with 3 bases sitting between them. DNA of the CDR3: TGTGCCAGTAGGGTTAGCAATCAGCCCCAGCATTTT. Translated: CASRVSNQPQHF.

The CDR3 loop is CAISESRGTEAFF. In DNA form, the CDR3 reads TGTGCCATCAGTGAGTCCCGAGGGACTGAAGCTTTCTTT. The rearrangement links TRBV10-3 to TRBJ1-1; D is unresolved. Germline V gene sequence: CDR1 ENHRY, CDR2 SYGVKD. V dropped 0 bases and J dropped 5 bases, with 7 bases sitting between them. The CDR3 is 13 amino acids.

V is TRBV2 and J is TRBJ2-1; D may match TRBD1 or TRBD2 (5 bases each). Trimming removed 4 bases from V and 8 bases from J, with 18 bases in between. The CDR3 runs to 15 residues. The germline CDR1 and CDR2 sequences are SNHLY and FYNNEI. The CDR3 sequence is CASSAGQGPQYEQFF. The CDR3 nucleotides are TGTGCCAGCAGTGCGGGGCAGGGTCCACAATATGAGCAGTTCTTC.

The chain carries TRBV29-1 and TRBJ2-5; D unclear. The CDR3 runs 11 residues. The germline V gene encodes CDR1 SQVTM and CDR2 ANQGSEA. Trimming left V 3 bases short and J 4 bases short, with 6 bases between. CDR3 in amino acids: CSVDSPETQYF. The CDR3 DNA sequence: TGCAGCGTTGATAGCCCAGAGACCCAGTACTTC.

This clone has just one count. The CDR3 region has the DNA TGTGCCAGCAGCTTGTCACAGGGCTACGAGCAGTACTTC. Its protein product is CASSLSQGYEQYF. The chain is built from TRBV7-3 and TRBJ2-7; D is possibly TRBD1 (6 bases). The CDR3 has 13 residues. V lost 3 bases and J lost 3, with 9 bases in between. Looked up from germline, CDR1 is SGHTA and CDR2 is FQGTGA.